This paragraph covers one TCR beta chain sequence. Its specificity is unknown. The sample is drawn from a study of chemoradiotherapy in HPV16-positive cancers. The study's findings and limits: Better recurrence-free survival went with HPV-responsive T-cell expansion in HPV16-positive patients.

Samples were taken several times over chemoradiotherapy. The repertoire was sequenced with immunoSEQ multiplex PCR; TCRdb's copy has only in-frame clones and lacks some. The profile shows 6,000 to 7,500 clones, approximately 88% of them singletons. The sequence derives from a human donor with HPV-associated anogenital cancer. This specimen was tumor tissue, taken from a patient who underwent chemoradiotherapy.

Here the CDR3 reads CASSHSQGGNEQFF. For the CDR3, the DNA is TGTGCCAGTAGTCACTCGCAGGGAGGCAATGAGCAGTTCTTC. The chain uses TRBV19 and TRBJ2-1; possible D gene TRBD2, 6 bases. There are 14 residues in the CDR3. Germline V gene data show CDR1 as LNHDA and CDR2 as SQIVND (reference sequence). Between the trimmed V and J ends, which lost 5 bases and 6 bases, there was a span of 14 bases.